One and the same sample provided the 16 T cell receptor beta chains below, sequenced in a study of blood T cell repertoires in COVID-19. Repertoires were generated with immunoSEQ multiplex PCR, while TCRdb's copy carries only in-frame clones and drops some. The repertoire holds approximately 190,000 clones, with 82% as singletons. Sequencing used peripheral blood. These receptors were taken from a woman aged 55-69 years with COVID-19, enrolled during active disease.

This chain uses TRBV27 with TRBJ2-1; 7 nucleotides align to TRBD1. The CDR3 length is 16 residues. J was trimmed by 6 bases and V by 0 bases; bases with no gene match: 8. Germline CDR1 and CDR2: MNHEY and SMNVEV (reference sequence). The CDR3 spells CASSLSTGAWANEQFF. The CDR3 coding sequence is TGTGCCAGCAGTTTATCTACAGGGGCCTGGGCCAATGAGCAGTTCTTC.

The chain carries TRBV15 and TRBJ2-7, with D perhaps matching TRBD2 (5 bases). V was trimmed by 5 bases and J by 7 bases, leaving 12 bases between them. The CDR3 totals 12 residues. Germline loops: CDR1 LNHNV, CDR2 YYDKDF (reference sequence). The CDR3 DNA follows: TGTGCCACCAGCCCCGGACTGGGTGAGCAGTACTTC. As protein: CATSPGLGEQYF.

This chain joins TRBV5-6 and TRBJ1-6; D is unclear. Trimming removed 4 bases at V and 0 bases at J, with 14 bases between. The CDR3 consists of 17 residues. Germline-derived CDR1 and CDR2 are SGHDT and YYEEEE. CDR3 region: CASSPLSSSSYNSPLHF. CDR3 sequence (DNA): TGTGCCAGCAGCCCTCTGTCGTCGTCCTCCTATAATTCACCCCTCCACTTT.

The gene calls are TRBV4-1 and TRBJ1-6, with D possibly matching TRBD1 (5 bases). The CDR3 spans 14 residues. The germline CDR1 and CDR2 sequences are MGHRA and YSYEKL. V was pared by 1 base and J by 10 bases, with 11 bases between. This chain's CDR3 is CASSQGQGRSPLHF. CDR3 coding DNA: TGCGCCAGCAGCCAAGGGCAGGGTCGGTCACCCCTCCACTTT.

This chain connects TRBV19 to TRBJ1-5, with TRBD1 identical over 8 bases. Germline assignment: CDR1 LNHDA and CDR2 SQIVND (reference sequence). Losses at the gene ends were 5 bases for V and 2 bases for J; bases not matched to a gene: 2. The CDR3 runs 14 residues. CDR3 nucleotides: TGTGCCAGTAGTCCAGGGGGCGGCAATCAGCCCCAGCATTTT. It is translated as CASSPGGGNQPQHF.

The V gene is TRBV24-1, the J gene TRBJ2-7; weak D call: TRBD1 (6 bases). CDR3 size: 15 residues. The germline gives CDR1 KGHDR, CDR2 SFDVKD. Deletions cut 5 bases from V and 5 bases from J, with 18 bases between. The CDR3 here is CATSGLQGCLDEQYV. CDR3 nucleotides: TGTGCCACCAGTGGCCTACAGGGTTGTTTGGACGAGCAGTACGTC.

The chain has TRBV7-3 and TRBJ2-5; no clear D gene. The length of the CDR3 is 13 residues. Germline CDR1 reads SGHTA; CDR2 reads FQGTGA. The V and J ends lost 2 bases and 3 bases respectively, with 7 bases between them. The CDR3 sequence is CASSLSYEETQYF. The CDR3 nucleotides read TGTGCCAGCAGCTTATCCTACGAAGAGACCCAGTACTTC.

This chain uses TRBV4-2 with TRBJ2-3; possibly TRBD1 for D (5 bases). V was shortened by 0 bases and J by 9 bases, with 13 bases between the two germline ends. Germline V CDR1 and CDR2: LGHNA, YNFKEQ. This CDR3 is 14 amino acids long. DNA of the CDR3: TGTGCCAGCAGCCAAGATTGGGGCCCGGAGACGCAGTATTTT. Translated, it gives CASSQDWGPETQYF.

The genes are TRBV27 and TRBJ1-6; 7 nucleotides line up with TRBD1. The CDR3 is made up of 17 amino acids. Germline V gene data show CDR1 as MNHEY and CDR2 as SMNVEV (reference sequence). J gave up 4 bases and V 4 bases, and 10 bases lay outside the gene matches. The CDR3 sequence: CASSSDRQGRYNSPLHF. CDR3 DNA sequence: TGTGCCAGCAGTTCGGATCGACAGGGCCGATATAATTCACCCCTCCACTTT.

The genes are TRBV11-2 and TRBJ2-2; a possible D gene is TRBD2 (6 bases). The CDR3 sequence is 15 residues long. Trimming took 5 bases from V and 3 from J, leaving 13 bases between them. Germline V gene data show CDR1 as SGHAT and CDR2 as FQNNGV. The CDR3 region is CASSPGGGYTGELFF. The CDR3 DNA reads as TGTGCCAGCAGCCCCGGGGGAGGTTACACCGGGGAGCTGTTTTTT. The variable domain in full, completed from reference TRBV11-2 and TRBJ2-2, reads EAGVAQSPRYKIIEKRQSVAFWCNPISGHATLYWYQQILGQGPKLLIQFQNNGVVDDSQLPKDRFSAERLKGVDSTLKIQPAKLEDSAVYLCASSPGGGYTGELFFGEGSRLTVL.

The J gene is TRBJ1-2, the V gene TRBV9; possibly TRBD1 for D (5 bases). The CDR3 contains 14 residues. The germline V and J ends were trimmed by 0 bases and 5 bases, with 11 bases remaining between them. The V gene's germline CDR1 is SGDLS and CDR2 YYNGEE. Here the CDR3 reads CASSVGKGTYGYTF. As DNA, the CDR3 is TGTGCCAGCAGCGTAGGAAAAGGGACTTATGGCTACACCTTC.

The genes are TRBV6-1 and TRBJ2-4; 9 bases are shared with TRBD2. The CDR3 sequence is 16 residues long. With 4 bases clipped from V and 8 bases from J, the junction kept 12 bases outside the gene matches. Germline CDR1 is MNHNS and CDR2 is SASEGT. The CDR3 region has the DNA TGTGCCAGCAGTGCGCTTAGCGGGAGTTTGAGCGACATTCAGTACTTC. Protein product: CASSALSGSLSDIQYF.

The J gene is TRBJ1-1, the V gene TRBV9, with D possibly matching TRBD1 (5 bases). This CDR3 region has 14 residues. Germline V CDR1 and CDR2: SGDLS, YYNGEE. Trimming cost V 2 bases and J 4 bases, with 12 bases left between them. The DNA of the CDR3 is TGTGCCAGCAGCGTCTCCCCCGGGGGCACTGAAGCTTTCTTT. Protein product: CASSVSPGGTEAFF.

This chain connects TRBV24-1 to TRBJ2-3, with a tentative D call TRBD1 (6 bases). The V gene's germline CDR1 is KGHDR and CDR2 SFDVKD. Between the trimmed V and J ends, which lost 5 bases and 3 bases, there was a span of 14 bases. This CDR3 is 15 amino acids long. DNA for the CDR3: TGTGCCACCAGTGCGCCCAGGGGACGAACAGATACGCAGTATTTT. Protein sequence: CATSAPRGRTDTQYF.

The chain employs TRBV7-2 and TRBJ2-3; D might be TRBD2 (5 bases). The germline gives CDR1 SGHTA, CDR2 FQGNSA. V gave up 4 bases and J gave up 11 bases, with 13 bases separating them. The CDR3 runs 12 residues. The DNA for the CDR3 is TGTGCCAGCAGCTCCACGATCGGGGAGCAGTATTTT. Residues: CASSSTIGEQYF. The full variable domain, with the rest looked up from reference TRBV7-2 and TRBJ2-3, is GAGVSQSPSNKVTEKGKDVELRCDPISGHTALYWYRQSLGQGLEFLIYFQGNSAPDKSGLPSDRFSAERTGGSVSTLTIQRTQQEDSAVYLCASSSTIGEQYFGPGTRLTVL.

This chain connects TRBV5-1 to TRBJ2-7; 10 bases map to TRBD1. Trimming removed 5 bases from V and 5 bases from J; junction bases left unmatched: 10. Germline assignment: CDR1 SGHRS and CDR2 YFSETQ. CDR3 length equals 15 residues. The CDR3 loop is CASSWTGTGADEQYV. CDR3 DNA sequence: TGCGCCAGCAGTTGGACCGGGACAGGGGCCGACGAGCAGTACGTC.